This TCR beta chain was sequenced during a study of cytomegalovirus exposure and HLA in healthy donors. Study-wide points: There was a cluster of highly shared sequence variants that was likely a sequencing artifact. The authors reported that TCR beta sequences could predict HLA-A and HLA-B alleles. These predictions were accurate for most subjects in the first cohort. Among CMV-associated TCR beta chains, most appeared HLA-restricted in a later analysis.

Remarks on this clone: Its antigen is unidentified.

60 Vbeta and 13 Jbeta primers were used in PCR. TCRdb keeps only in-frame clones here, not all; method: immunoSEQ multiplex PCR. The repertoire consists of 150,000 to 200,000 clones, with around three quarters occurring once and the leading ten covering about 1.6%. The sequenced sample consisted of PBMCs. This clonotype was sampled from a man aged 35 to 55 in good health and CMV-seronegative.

The CDR3 spells CASSLGSGRRETQYF. CDR3 DNA: TGTGCCAGCAGCTTAGGTAGCGGGAGACGGGAGACCCAGTACTTC. The rearrangement joins TRBV11-2 to TRBJ2-5; 9 positions agree with TRBD2. CDR3 length: 15 amino acids. The trim removed 1 base at V and 5 bases at J, leaving 5 bases unmatched. The germline CDR1 and CDR2 sequences are SGHAT and FQNNGV.